This T cell receptor beta chain is from a study of T cell responses to AZD1222 COVID-19 vaccine. The wider study: Second doses were pooled across both intervals (about 4 or about 12 weeks).

In its sample, this clone was seen once. Its specificity is not known. The study's findings and limits: Donors were chiefly white British, with a greater number of females, and clonal diversity was perhaps underestimated. Recipients of AZD1222 seropositive at baseline numbered only 5 to 7.

The germline V gene encodes CDR1 MNHEY and CDR2 SVGAGI. Trimming pared 6 bases from V and 4 bases from J, leaving 19 bases between. The CDR3 extends over 15 amino acids. Sequencing used immunoSEQ multiplex PCR; TCRdb keeps in-frame clones, though not all of them. The sample has around 120,000 clones, approximately 90% seen once; the top ten hold around 15%. The chain employs TRBV6-5 and TRBJ2-7; D not resolved. The sample consisted of peripheral blood, taken on day 0 of AZD1222 vaccination. This sequence originates from an adult in good health. The CDR3 loop is CASSTTDLVGYEQYF. CDR3 sequence (DNA): TGTGCCAGCAGCACGACGGACCTGGTCGGGTACGAGCAGTACTTC.